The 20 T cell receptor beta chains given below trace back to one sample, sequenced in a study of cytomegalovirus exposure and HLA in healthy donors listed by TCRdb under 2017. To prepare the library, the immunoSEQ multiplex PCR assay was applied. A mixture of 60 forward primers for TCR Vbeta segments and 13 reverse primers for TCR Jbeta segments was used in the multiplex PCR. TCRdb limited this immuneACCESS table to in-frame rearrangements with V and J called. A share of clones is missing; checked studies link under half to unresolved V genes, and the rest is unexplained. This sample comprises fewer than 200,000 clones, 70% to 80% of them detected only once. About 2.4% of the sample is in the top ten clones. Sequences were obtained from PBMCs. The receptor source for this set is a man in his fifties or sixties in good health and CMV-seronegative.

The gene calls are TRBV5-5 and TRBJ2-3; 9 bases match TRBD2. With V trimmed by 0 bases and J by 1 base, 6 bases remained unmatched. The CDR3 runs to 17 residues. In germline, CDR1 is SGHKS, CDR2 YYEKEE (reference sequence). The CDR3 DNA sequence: TGTGCCAGCAGCTTGGGACGGTTAGCGGGGGGCACAGATACGCAGTATTTT. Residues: CASSLGRLAGGTDTQYF.

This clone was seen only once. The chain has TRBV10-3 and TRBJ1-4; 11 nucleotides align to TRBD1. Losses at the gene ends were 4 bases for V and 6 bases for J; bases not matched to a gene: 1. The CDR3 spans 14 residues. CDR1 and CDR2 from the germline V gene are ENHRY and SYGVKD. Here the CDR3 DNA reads TGTGCCATCAGTGGGACAGGGGGCGATGAAAAACTGTTTTTT. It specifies CAISGTGGDEKLFF.

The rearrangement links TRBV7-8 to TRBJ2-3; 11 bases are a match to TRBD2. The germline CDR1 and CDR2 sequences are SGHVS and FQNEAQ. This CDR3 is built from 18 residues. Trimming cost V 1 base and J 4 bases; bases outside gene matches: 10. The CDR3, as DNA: TGTGCCAGCAGCTTAGTTACCGGGACTAGCGGACTCGCAGATACGCAGTATTTT. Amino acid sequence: CASSLVTGTSGLADTQYF.

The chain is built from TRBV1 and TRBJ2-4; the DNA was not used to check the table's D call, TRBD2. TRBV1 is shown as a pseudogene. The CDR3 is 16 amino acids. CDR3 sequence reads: CTSSQDLVLAKNIQYF. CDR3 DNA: TGCACCAGCAGCCAAGACTTGGTACTAGCCAAAAACATTCAGTACTTC.

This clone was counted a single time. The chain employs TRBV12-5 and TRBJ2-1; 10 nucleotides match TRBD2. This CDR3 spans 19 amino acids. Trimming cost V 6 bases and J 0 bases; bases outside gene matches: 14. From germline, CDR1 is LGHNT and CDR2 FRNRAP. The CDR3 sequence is CASGQGLAEPGGSYNEQFF. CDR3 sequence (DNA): TGTGCTAGTGGCCAAGGACTAGCGGAGCCGGGGGGCTCCTACAATGAGCAGTTCTTC. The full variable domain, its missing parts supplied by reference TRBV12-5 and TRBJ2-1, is DARVTQTPRHKVTEMGQEVTMRCQPILGHNTVFWYRQTMMQGLELLAYFRNRAPLDDSGMPKDRFSAEMPDATLATLKIQPSEPRDSAVYFCASGQGLAEPGGSYNEQFFGPGTRLTVL.

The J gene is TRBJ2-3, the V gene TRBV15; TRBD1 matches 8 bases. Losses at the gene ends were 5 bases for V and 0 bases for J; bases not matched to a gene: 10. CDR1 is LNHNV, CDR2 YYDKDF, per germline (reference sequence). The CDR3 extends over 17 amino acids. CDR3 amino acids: CATSAGQGVTSTDTQYF. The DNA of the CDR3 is TGTGCCACCAGCGCTGGACAGGGAGTAACTAGCACAGATACGCAGTATTTT.

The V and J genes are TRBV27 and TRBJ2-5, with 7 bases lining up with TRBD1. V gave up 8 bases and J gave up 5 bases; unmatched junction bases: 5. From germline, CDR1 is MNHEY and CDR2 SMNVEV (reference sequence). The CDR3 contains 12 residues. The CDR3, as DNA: TGTGCCAGCGGGAACAGGGGTGAGACCCAGTACTTC. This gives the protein CASGNRGETQYF.

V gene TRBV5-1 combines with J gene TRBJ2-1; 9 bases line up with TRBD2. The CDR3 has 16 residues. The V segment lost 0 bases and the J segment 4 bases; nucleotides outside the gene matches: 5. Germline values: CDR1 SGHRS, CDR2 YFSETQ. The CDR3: CASSLAGTSIYNEQFF. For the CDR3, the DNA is TGCGCCAGCAGCTTGGCCGGGACTAGCATTTACAATGAGCAGTTCTTC.

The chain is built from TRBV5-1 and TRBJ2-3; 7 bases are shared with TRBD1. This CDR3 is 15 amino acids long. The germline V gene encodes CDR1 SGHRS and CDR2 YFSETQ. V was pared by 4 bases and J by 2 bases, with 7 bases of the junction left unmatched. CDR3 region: CASSLGQKHTDTQYF. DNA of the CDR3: TGCGCCAGCAGCCTGGGACAGAAACACACAGATACGCAGTATTTT.

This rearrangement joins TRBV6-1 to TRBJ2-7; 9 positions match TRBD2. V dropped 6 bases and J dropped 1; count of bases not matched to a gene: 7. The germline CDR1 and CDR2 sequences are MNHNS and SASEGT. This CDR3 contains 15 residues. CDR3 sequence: CASSILAGTSYEQYF. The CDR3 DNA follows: TGTGCCAGCAGCATACTAGCGGGTACTTCCTACGAGCAGTACTTC.

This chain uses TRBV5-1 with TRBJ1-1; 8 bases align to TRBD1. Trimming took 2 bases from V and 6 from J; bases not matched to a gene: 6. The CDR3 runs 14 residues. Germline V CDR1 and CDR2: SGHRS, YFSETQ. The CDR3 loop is CASSFSGTGSEAFF. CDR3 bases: TGCGCCAGCAGCTTTTCCGGGACAGGCTCTGAAGCTTTCTTT.

DNA of the CDR3: TGTGCCAGCAGCTCGTCGGGGAGCGAGCAGTACTTC. Translation gives CASSSSGSEQYF. The chain combines TRBV7-2 with TRBJ2-5; a weak D match, TRBD2 (5 bases). The J call may not be correct, given that the DNA end is closer to TRBJ2-7. Germline lookup yields CDR1 SGHTA and CDR2 FQGNSA. The CDR3 contains 12 residues.

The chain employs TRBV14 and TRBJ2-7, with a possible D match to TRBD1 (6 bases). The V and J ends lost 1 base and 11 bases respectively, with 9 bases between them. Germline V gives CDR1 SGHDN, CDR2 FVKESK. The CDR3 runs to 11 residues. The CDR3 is CASSQGTGKYF. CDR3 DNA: TGTGCCAGCAGCCAAGGAACAGGGAAGTACTTC.

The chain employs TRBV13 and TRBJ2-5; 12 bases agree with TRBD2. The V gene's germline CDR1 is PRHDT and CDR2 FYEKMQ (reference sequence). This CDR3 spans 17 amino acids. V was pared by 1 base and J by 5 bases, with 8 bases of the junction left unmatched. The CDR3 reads CASSLVASGGAMETQYF. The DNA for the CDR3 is TGTGCCAGCAGCTTAGTGGCTAGCGGGGGGGCCATGGAGACCCAGTACTTC.

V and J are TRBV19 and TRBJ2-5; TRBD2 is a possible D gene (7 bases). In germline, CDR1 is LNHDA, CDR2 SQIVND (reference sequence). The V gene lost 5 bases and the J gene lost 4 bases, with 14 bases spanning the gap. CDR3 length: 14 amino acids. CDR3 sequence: CASSLHREGETQYF. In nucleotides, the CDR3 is TGTGCCAGTAGTCTTCACAGGGAGGGAGAGACCCAGTACTTC.

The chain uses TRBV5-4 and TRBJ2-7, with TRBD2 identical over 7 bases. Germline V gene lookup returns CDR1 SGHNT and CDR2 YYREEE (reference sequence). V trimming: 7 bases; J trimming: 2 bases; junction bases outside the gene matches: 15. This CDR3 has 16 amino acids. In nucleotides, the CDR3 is TGTGCCAGCCAAACTTCGGGGGGAAGGTCCGCCTACGAGCAGTACTTC. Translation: CASQTSGGRSAYEQYF.

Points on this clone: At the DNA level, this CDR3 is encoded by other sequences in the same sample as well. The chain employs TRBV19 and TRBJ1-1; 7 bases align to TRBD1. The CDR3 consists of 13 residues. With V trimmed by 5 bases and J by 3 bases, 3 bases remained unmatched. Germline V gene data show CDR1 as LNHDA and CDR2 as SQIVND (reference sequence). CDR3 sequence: CASSSTGDTEAFF. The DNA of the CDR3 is TGTGCCAGTAGTTCAACAGGGGACACTGAAGCTTTCTTT.

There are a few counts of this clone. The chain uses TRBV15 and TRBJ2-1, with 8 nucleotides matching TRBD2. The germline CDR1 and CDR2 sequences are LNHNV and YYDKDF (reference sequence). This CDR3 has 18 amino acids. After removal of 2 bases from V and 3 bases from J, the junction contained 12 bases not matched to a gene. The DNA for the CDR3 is TGTGCCACCAGCAGAAAAATCCCCACTAGCGGAGACTACAATGAGCAGTTCTTC. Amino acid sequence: CATSRKIPTSGDYNEQFF.

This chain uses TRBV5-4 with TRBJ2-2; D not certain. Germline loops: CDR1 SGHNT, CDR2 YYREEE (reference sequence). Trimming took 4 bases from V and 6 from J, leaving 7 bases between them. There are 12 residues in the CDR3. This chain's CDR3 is CASSIAPGELFF. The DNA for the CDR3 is TGTGCCAGCAGCATAGCCCCCGGGGAGCTGTTTTTT.

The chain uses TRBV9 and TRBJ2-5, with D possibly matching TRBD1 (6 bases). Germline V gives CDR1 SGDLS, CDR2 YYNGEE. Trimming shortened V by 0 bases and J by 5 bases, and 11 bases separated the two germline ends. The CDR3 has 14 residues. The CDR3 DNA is TGTGCCAGCAGCGTAGCCCCGAGGGGGGAGACCCAGTACTTC. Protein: CASSVAPRGETQYF.